The 25 T cell receptor beta chains below all came from one sample that was sequenced in a study of T cells in localized non-small cell lung cancer. Clones were sequenced by immunoSEQ multiplex PCR, and TCRdb holds only the in-frame ones, with some missing. This sample has 75,000 to 80,000 clones, with 70% to 90% found just once. The specimen was peripheral blood, collected before any cancer treatment. The receptors here all came from an older female donor with stage I lung adenocarcinoma.

This sequence joins TRBV6-5 and TRBJ1-1; unclear D gene. This CDR3 is built from 15 residues. The germline V and J ends were trimmed by 0 bases and 1 base, with 9 bases remaining between them. In germline, CDR1 is MNHEY, CDR2 SVGAGI. The CDR3 reads CASSYSPGWNTEAFF. The CDR3 DNA reads TGTGCCAGCAGTTACTCGCCGGGATGGAACACTGAAGCTTTCTTT.

This clone was seen ten or more times. This sequence joins TRBV7-2 and TRBJ2-2; D gene ambiguous. The CDR3 has 13 amino acids. From germline, CDR1 is SGHTA and CDR2 FQGNSA. Trimming cost V 1 base and J 4 bases, with 4 bases left between them. As DNA, the CDR3 is TGTGCCAGCAGCTTAGAGTTCACCGGGGAGCTGTTTTTT. Translated: CASSLEFTGELFF.

V is TRBV19 and J is TRBJ2-7; D is uncertain. Trimming pared 4 bases from V and 1 base from J, leaving 8 bases between. Germline V CDR1 and CDR2: LNHDA, SQIVND (reference sequence). This CDR3 contains 13 residues. CDR3 in DNA: TGTGCCAGTAGTACCCCACTATCCTACGAGCAGTACTTC. It specifies CASSTPLSYEQYF.

A word on this clone: The identical CDR3 is also encoded by other nucleotide sequences in the sample. The V gene is TRBV4-2, the J gene TRBJ1-2, with 7 bases matching TRBD1. This CDR3 comprises 15 residues. Germline trimming cut 0 bases from V and 3 bases from J; bases unmatched to any gene: 4. Germline CDR1 LGHNA, CDR2 YNFKEQ. CDR3 nucleotides: TGTGCCAGCAGCCAAGAGAGCAGGGGGGACTATGGCTACACCTTC. This encodes CASSQESRGDYGYTF.

The chain uses TRBV28 and TRBJ2-7, with a tentative D call TRBD1 (6 bases). Trimming removed 2 bases at V and 7 bases at J, with 12 bases between. The germline V gene has CDR1 MDHEN and CDR2 SYDVKM. CDR3 length: 13 residues. This chain's CDR3 is CASSLQGKEEQYF. The CDR3 DNA sequence: TGTGCCAGCAGTTTACAGGGGAAAGAGGAGCAGTACTTC. Full variable domain (remainder filled in from reference TRBV28 and TRBJ2-7): DVKVTQSSRYLVKRTGEKVFLECVQDMDHENMFWYRQDPGLGLRLIYFSYDVKMKEKGDIPEGYSVSREKKERFSLILESASTNQTSMYLCASSLQGKEEQYFGPGTRLTVT.

The CDR3 loop reads CASSLPAAKNIQYF. Written as DNA, the CDR3 is TGTGCCAGCAGCTTGCCGGCAGCCAAAAACATTCAGTACTTC. The rearrangement joins TRBV5-6 to TRBJ2-4; the D is unclear. Trimming left V 1 base short and J 0 bases short, with 5 bases between. CDR3 length: 14 amino acids. CDR1 and CDR2 from the germline V gene are SGHDT and YYEEEE.

CDR3 nucleotide sequence: TGCAGCGTTGTAGGGGGGGCAGGCGTTACTAGCGAGCAGTACTTC. Translated: CSVVGGAGVTSEQYF. The rearrangement joins TRBV29-1 to TRBJ2-7, with D perhaps matching TRBD2 (7 bases). Germline V gene sequence: CDR1 SQVTM, CDR2 ANQGSEA. Deletions cut 4 bases from V and 6 bases from J, with 22 bases between. There are 15 residues in the CDR3.

V is TRBV7-3 and J is TRBJ2-1; perhaps TRBD2 as D (6 bases). This CDR3 has 15 amino acids. V gave up 2 bases and J gave up 0 bases, with 8 bases separating them. Germline values: CDR1 SGHTA, CDR2 FQGTGA. The chain's CDR3 is CASSLPGVSYNEQFF. CDR3 coding DNA: TGTGCCAGCAGCTTACCGGGGGTCTCCTACAATGAGCAGTTCTTC.

This chain joins TRBV5-6 and TRBJ2-2, with D perhaps being TRBD1 or TRBD2 (6 bases each). The CDR3 is made up of 15 amino acids. Between the trimmed V and J ends, which lost 2 bases and 7 bases, there was a span of 15 bases. CDR1 and CDR2 from the germline V gene are SGHDT and YYEEEE. CDR3 loop: CASSLGGRIIGELFF. The CDR3 coding sequence is TGTGCCAGCAGCTTAGGGGGGAGGATAATCGGGGAGCTGTTTTTT. Drawing the rest from reference TRBV5-6 and TRBJ2-2, the complete variable domain is DAGVTQSPTHLIKTRGQQVTLRCSPKSGHDTVSWYQQALGQGPQFIFQYYEEEERQRGNFPDRFSGHQFPNYSSELNVNALLLGDSALYLCASSLGGRIIGELFFGEGSRLTVL.

The chain is built from TRBV4-2 and TRBJ1-4; D call uncertain. V dropped 1 base and J dropped 15 bases, with 9 bases sitting between them. The CDR3 is made up of 11 amino acids. Per the germline V gene, CDR1 is LGHNA and CDR2 is YNFKEQ. The CDR3 region is CASSQAGMVFF. CDR3 DNA sequence: TGTGCCAGCAGCCAAGCGGGGATGGTGTTTTTT.

The gene calls are TRBV28 and TRBJ2-3, with D perhaps matching TRBD2 (6 bases). This CDR3 contains 12 residues. Germline V gives CDR1 MDHEN, CDR2 SYDVKM. Trimming took off 7 bases at V and 1 base at J, with 6 bases between the two ends. CDR3: CASTSGTDTQYF. The CDR3 DNA reads as TGTGCCAGCACTAGCGGCACAGATACGCAGTATTTT.

This rearrangement joins TRBV5-1 to TRBJ2-5; weak D call: TRBD2 (5 bases). The CDR3 has 15 residues. Germline CDR1 SGHRS, CDR2 YFSETQ. V was pared by 4 bases and J by 1 base, with 14 bases between. The CDR3 sequence: CASSEGSRRQETQYF. The DNA of the CDR3 is TGCGCCAGCAGCGAGGGTAGCAGACGCCAAGAGACCCAGTACTTC.

This rearrangement joins TRBV6-5 to TRBJ1-2; 7 bases fit TRBD1. The CDR3 spans 16 residues. After removal of 0 bases from V and 9 bases from J, the junction contained 13 bases not matched to a gene. In germline, CDR1 is MNHEY, CDR2 SVGAGI. The CDR3 DNA sequence: TGTGCCAGCAGTTACTCCCCGGGACAGTCCCTTAGGAGCTACACCTTC. It specifies CASSYSPGQSLRSYTF.

This chain uses TRBV27 with TRBJ2-2, with D perhaps matching TRBD2 (6 bases). This CDR3 has 16 residues. V was clipped by 2 bases and J by 6 bases, with 16 bases between them. Germline CDR1 and CDR2: MNHEY and SMNVEV (reference sequence). The CDR3 loop is CASSLNVMGGPGELFF. The CDR3 nucleotides are TGTGCCAGCAGTTTAAATGTGATGGGAGGCCCCGGGGAGCTGTTTTTT.

The V call is TRBV11-2, the J call TRBJ2-2; no definite D call. V was cut by 1 base and J by 1 base, with 16 bases left in between. Germline CDR1 is SGHAT and CDR2 is FQNNGV. The CDR3 is made up of 18 amino acids. CDR3 amino acids: CASSLVKPVTLNTGELFF. The CDR3, as DNA: TGTGCCAGCAGCTTAGTGAAGCCGGTGACATTGAACACCGGGGAGCTGTTTTTT.

V usage is TRBV5-5 and J usage is TRBJ2-2; possibly TRBD1 for D (5 bases). CDR3 length: 15 amino acids. The germline V gene has CDR1 SGHKS and CDR2 YYEKEE (reference sequence). V was pared by 0 bases and J by 0 bases, with 6 bases between. The CDR3, as DNA: TGTGCCAGCAGCTTGGGGACAACGAACACCGGGGAGCTGTTTTTT. Residues: CASSLGTTNTGELFF.

The chain joins TRBV5-1 to TRBJ1-1; unclear D gene. Germline-derived CDR1 and CDR2 are SGHRS and YFSETQ. CDR3 size: 14 residues. The V and J ends lost 0 bases and 5 bases respectively, with 11 bases between them. DNA of the CDR3: TGCGCCAGCAGCTTGGGGGCAGGAGGGACTGAAGCTTTCTTT. Translated: CASSLGAGGTEAFF. Full variable domain (rest looked up from reference TRBV5-1 and TRBJ1-1): KAGVTQTPRYLIKTRGQQVTLSCSPISGHRSVSWYQQTPGQGLQFLFEYFSETQRNKGNFPGRFSGRQFSNSRSEMNVSTLELGDSALYLCASSLGAGGTEAFFGQGTRLTVV.

The genes are TRBV30 and TRBJ2-2; D not resolved. The CDR3 consists of 13 residues. CDR1 and CDR2 from the germline V gene are GTSNPN and SVGIG (reference sequence). V was shortened by 0 bases and J by 6 bases, with 8 bases between the two germline ends. In DNA, the CDR3 is TGTGCCTGGAGTGTACGTAGGGCCGGGGAGCTGTTTTTT. It translates to CAWSVRRAGELFF.

The rearrangement uses TRBV7-8 and TRBJ2-1; D remains ambiguous. Germline assignment: CDR1 SGHVS and CDR2 FQNEAQ. The germline V and J ends were trimmed by 5 bases and 7 bases, with 9 bases remaining between them. The CDR3 has 12 residues. The CDR3 protein is CASSPSKNEQFF. In DNA form, the CDR3 reads TGTGCCAGCAGCCCTTCTAAAAATGAGCAGTTCTTC.

This chain uses TRBV30 with TRBJ2-1, with 8 bases lining up with TRBD2. The germline V gene encodes CDR1 GTSNPN and CDR2 SVGIG (reference sequence). The CDR3 has 20 amino acids. V shed 3 bases, J shed 4 bases, and the junction held 23 bases outside the gene matches. CDR3 sequence (DNA): TGTGCCTGGAGATTTATCCCCCCCCTTACAGCGGGGGATCAATACAATGAGCAGTTCTTC. Amino acid sequence: CAWRFIPPLTAGDQYNEQFF.

The CDR3 loop is CASSLAEVTDTQYF. CDR3 sequence (DNA): TGTGCCAGCAGCTTAGCAGAGGTCACAGATACGCAGTATTTT. This rearrangement joins TRBV7-8 to TRBJ2-3, with D uncertain. Germline loops: CDR1 SGHVS, CDR2 FQNEAQ. The CDR3 loop spans 14 amino acids. Between the trimmed V and J ends, which lost 0 bases and 2 bases, there was a span of 6 bases. Supplemented by reference TRBV7-8 and TRBJ2-3, the full variable domain reads GAGVSQSPRYKVAKRGQDVALRCDPISGHVSLFWYQQALGQGPEFLTYFQNEAQLDKSGLPSDRFFAERPEGSVSTLKIQRTQQEDSAVYLCASSLAEVTDTQYFGPGTRLTVL.

The chain uses TRBV10-3 and TRBJ2-1; TRBD2 matches 11 bases. There are 16 residues in the CDR3. Trimming took 5 bases from V and 5 from J; bases not matched to a gene: 8. The germline V gene has CDR1 ENHRY and CDR2 SYGVKD. CDR3 DNA sequence: TGTGCCATCAGTAATAGCGGGGGGGCGTTCCACAATGAGCAGTTCTTC. It yields the protein CAISNSGGAFHNEQFF.

This clone was found once. This chain connects TRBV19 to TRBJ2-2, with D unclear. V gave up 6 bases and J gave up 6 bases, with 14 bases separating them. Germline lookup yields CDR1 LNHDA and CDR2 SQIVND (reference sequence). The CDR3 runs 14 residues. As DNA, the CDR3 is TGTGCCAGTAGGTTCAGCTGGTTAGCCGGGGAGCTGTTTTTT. This gives the protein CASRFSWLAGELFF.

J is TRBJ1-5 and V is TRBV19; D perhaps matches TRBD1 (6 bases). V lost 6 bases to trimming and J lost 3 bases, with 24 bases between them. The germline V gene encodes CDR1 LNHDA and CDR2 SQIVND (reference sequence). The CDR3 is 18 residues long. CDR3 in DNA: TGTGCCAGTAGCCCCAGGGGCGGTTGGAACCCTTCCAATCAGCCCCAGCATTTT. Translated: CASSPRGGWNPSNQPQHF.

The chain carries TRBV7-2 and TRBJ1-5, with D possibly being TRBD1 (5 bases). Germline V lookup: CDR1 SGHTA, CDR2 FQGNSA. This CDR3 is 14 amino acids long. V lost 6 bases and J 4 bases, leaving 13 bases between the germline ends. The CDR3 loop reads CASSPQGGNQPQHF. CDR3 bases: TGTGCCAGCAGTCCCCAGGGAGGAAATCAGCCCCAGCATTTT.